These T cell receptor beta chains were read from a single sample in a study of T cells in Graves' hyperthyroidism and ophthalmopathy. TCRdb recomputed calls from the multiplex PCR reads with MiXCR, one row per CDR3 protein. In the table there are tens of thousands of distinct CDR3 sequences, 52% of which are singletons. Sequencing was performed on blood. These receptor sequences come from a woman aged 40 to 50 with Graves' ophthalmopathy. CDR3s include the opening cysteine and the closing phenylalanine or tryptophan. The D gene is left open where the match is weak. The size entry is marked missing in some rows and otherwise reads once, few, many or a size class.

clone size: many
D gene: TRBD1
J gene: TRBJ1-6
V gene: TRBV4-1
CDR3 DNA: TGCGCCAGCAGCCGGGGACAGGGGGCTGCTGATTCACCCCTCCACTTT
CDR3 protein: CASSRGQGAADSPLHF

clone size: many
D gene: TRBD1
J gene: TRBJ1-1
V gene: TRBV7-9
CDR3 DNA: TGTGCCAGCAGCTTGGGACAGGGGTATGCTGAAGCTTTCTTT
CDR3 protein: CASSLGQGYAEAFF

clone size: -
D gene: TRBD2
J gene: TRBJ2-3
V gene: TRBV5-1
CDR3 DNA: TGCGCCAGCAGCCCACGACTAGCGGGAGGGCCGGATACGCAGTATTTT
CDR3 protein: CASSPRLAGGPDTQYF

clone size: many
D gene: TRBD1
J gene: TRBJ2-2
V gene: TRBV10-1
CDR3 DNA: TGCGCCACCTCTCAGGGGGCCACCGGGGAGCTGTTTTTT
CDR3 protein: CATSQGATGELFF

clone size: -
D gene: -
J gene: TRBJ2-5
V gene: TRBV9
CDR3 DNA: TGTGCCGGCAGCCCACCGGGACTGGGGATTGAGACCCAGTACTTC
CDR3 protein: CAGSPPGLGIETQYF

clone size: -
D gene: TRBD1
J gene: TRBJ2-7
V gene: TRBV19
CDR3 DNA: TGTGCCAGTAGTATCGGGGACAGGGCCTACGAGCAGTACTTC
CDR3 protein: CASSIGDRAYEQYF

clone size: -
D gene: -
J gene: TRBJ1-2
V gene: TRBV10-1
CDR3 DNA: TGCGCCAGCAGCTCGGGACAAGCAAGCTACACCTTC
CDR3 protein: CASSSGQASYTF

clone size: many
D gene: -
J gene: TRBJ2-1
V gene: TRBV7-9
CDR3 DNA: TGTGCCAGCAGCTTACACCCCTCTTCGGAATTCGATGAGCAGTTCTTC
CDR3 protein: CASSLHPSSEFDEQFF

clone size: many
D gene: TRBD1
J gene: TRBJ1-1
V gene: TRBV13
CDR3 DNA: TGTGCCAGCAGCCGACAGGGGAGATTGAACACTGAAGCTTTCTTT
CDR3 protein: CASSRQGRLNTEAFF

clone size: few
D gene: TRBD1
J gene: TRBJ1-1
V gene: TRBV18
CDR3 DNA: TGTGCCAGCTCACCTTCGGGACAGGGAACCATGAACACTGAAGCTTTCTTT
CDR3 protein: CASSPSGQGTMNTEAFF

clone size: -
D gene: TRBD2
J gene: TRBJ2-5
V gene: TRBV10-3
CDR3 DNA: TGTGCCAGCCTCCCGGGACTAGCGGGACTCGAGACCCAGTACTTC
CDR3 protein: CASLPGLAGLETQYF

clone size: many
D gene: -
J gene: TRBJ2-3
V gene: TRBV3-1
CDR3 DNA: TGTGCCAGCGAAAGAGGGATTACGCAGTATTTT
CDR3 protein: CASERGITQYF

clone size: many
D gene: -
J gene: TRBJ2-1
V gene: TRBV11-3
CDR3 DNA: TGTGCCAGCAGCTTAGCTCGGCGGCGTCTCTCCTACAATGAGCAGTTCTTC
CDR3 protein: CASSLARRRLSYNEQFF

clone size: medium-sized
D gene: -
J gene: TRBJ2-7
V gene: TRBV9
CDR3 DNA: TGTGCCAGCAGCGTAGAGTTGGGGAACGAGCAGTACTTC
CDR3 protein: CASSVELGNEQYF

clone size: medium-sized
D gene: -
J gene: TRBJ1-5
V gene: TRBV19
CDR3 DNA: TGTGCCAGTAGTATTCAGCCTCTAGGGGGTCAGCCCCAGCATTTT
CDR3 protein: CASSIQPLGGQPQHF

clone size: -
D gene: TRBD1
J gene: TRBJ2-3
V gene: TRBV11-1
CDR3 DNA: TGTGCCAGCAGCCGGGACAGGGGCAGGGACAATGAGCAGTATTTT
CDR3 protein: CASSRDRGRDNEQYF

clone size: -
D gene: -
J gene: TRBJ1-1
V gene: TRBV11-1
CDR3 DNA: TGTGCCAGCAGCTACTACGGGGGTGAAGCTTTCTTT
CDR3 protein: CASSYYGGEAFF

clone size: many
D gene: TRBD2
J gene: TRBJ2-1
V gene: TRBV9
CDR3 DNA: TGTGCCAGCAGCATCCAATCCGGGACTATCCTTAATGAGCAGTTCTTC
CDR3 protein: CASSIQSGTILNEQFF

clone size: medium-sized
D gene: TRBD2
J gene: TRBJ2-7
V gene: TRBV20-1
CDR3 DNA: TGCAGTGCTAGTCTAAGCGGGGGCGGGGCCTACGAGCAGTACTTC
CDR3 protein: CSASLSGGGAYEQYF

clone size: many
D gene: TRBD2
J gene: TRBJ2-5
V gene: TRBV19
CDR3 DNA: TGTGCCAGTACCCCTAGCGGGCAAGAGACCCAGTACTTC
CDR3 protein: CASTPSGQETQYF

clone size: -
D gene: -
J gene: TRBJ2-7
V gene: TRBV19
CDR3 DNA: TGTGCCAGTGGTAGTAACGGACAGAGCTACGAGCAGTACTTC
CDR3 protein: CASGSNGQSYEQYF

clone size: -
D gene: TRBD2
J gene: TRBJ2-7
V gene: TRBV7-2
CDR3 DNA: TGTGCCAGCAGCTCATCTAGCGGTTACCTCTTGGAGCAGTACTTC
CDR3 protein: CASSSSSGYLLEQYF

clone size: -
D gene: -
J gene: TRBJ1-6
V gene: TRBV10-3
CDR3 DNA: TGTGCCATCAGTGTTGGGAATGAGGGTTCACCCCTCCACTTT
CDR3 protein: CAISVGNEGSPLHF

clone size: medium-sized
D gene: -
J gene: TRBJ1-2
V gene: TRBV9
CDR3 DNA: TGTCAACTAAAGGGTAACTATGGCTACACCTTC
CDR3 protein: CQLKGNYGYTF

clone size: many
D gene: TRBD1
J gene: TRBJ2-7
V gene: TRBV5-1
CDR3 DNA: TGCGCCAGCAGCTTGGGGTCCCTGGGACAGGGCAACTACGAGCAGTACTTC
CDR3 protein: CASSLGSLGQGNYEQYF

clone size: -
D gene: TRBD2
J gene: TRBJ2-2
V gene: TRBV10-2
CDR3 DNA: TGCGCCAGCTTTGGGGGGGGAAACACCGGGGAGCTGTTTTTT
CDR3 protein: CASFGGGNTGELFF